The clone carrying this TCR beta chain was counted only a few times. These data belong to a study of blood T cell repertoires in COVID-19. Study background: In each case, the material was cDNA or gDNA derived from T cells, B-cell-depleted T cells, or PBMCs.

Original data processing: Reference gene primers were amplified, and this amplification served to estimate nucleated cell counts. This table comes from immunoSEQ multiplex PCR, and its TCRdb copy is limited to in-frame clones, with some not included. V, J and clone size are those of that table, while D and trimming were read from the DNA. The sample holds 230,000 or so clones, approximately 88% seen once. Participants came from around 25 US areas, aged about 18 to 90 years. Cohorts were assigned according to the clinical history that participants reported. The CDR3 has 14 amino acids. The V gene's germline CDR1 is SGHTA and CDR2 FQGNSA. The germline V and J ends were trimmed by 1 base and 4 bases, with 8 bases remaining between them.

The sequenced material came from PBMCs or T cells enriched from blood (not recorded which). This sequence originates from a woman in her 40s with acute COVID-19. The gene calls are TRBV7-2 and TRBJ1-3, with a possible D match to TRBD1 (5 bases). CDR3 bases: TGTGCCAGCAGCTTAGGACCAGGGGGAAACACCATATATTTT. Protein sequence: CASSLGPGGNTIYF. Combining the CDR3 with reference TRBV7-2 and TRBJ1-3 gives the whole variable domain GAGVSQSPSNKVTEKGKDVELRCDPISGHTALYWYRQSLGQGLEFLIYFQGNSAPDKSGLPSDRFSAERTGGSVSTLTIQRTQQEDSAVYLCASSLGPGGNTIYFGEGSWLTVV.